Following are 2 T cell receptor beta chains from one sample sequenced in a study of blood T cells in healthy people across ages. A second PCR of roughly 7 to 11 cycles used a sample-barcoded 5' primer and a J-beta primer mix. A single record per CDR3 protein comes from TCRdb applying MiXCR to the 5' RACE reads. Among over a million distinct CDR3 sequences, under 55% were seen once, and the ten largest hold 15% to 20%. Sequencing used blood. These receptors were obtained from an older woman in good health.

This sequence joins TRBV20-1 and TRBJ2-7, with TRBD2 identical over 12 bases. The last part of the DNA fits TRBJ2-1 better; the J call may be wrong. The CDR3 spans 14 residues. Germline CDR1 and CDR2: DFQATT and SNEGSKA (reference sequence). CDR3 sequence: CSAPIRLAGVGQFF. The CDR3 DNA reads TGCAGTGCACCCATTCGACTAGCGGGAGTCGGGCAGTTCTTC.

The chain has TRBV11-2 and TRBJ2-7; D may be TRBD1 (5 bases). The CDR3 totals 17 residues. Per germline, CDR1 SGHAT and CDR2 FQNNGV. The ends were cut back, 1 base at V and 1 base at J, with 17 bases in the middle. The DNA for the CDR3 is TGTGCCAGCAGCTTAGCCGGGCAGGGTGATCGATCCTACGAGCAGTACTTC. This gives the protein CASSLAGQGDRSYEQYF. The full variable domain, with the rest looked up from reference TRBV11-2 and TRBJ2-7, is EAGVAQSPRYKIIEKRQSVAFWCNPISGHATLYWYQQILGQGPKLLIQFQNNGVVDDSQLPKDRFSAERLKGVDSTLKIQPAKLEDSAVYLCASSLAGQGDRSYEQYFGPGTRLTVT.